This TCR beta chain appears in the sequencing data of a study of T cell responses to AZD1222 COVID-19 vaccine. Overall study findings and caveats: CD4 TCRs covered the whole spike, strongest at regions 160-218 and 743-854. Spike-specific TCR breadth and depth rose after two AZD1222 doses. Repertoire samples came only from after the peak T cell response.

Trimming took off 0 bases at V and 6 bases at J, with 11 bases between the two ends. Germline loops: CDR1 MGHRA, CDR2 YSYEKL. The CDR3 sequence is 15 residues long. Comments on this clone: Antigen specificity is unknown.

Using immunoSEQ multiplex PCR, the repertoire was profiled, and TCRdb retains in-frame clones only, with some absent. The sample lists approximately 94,000 clones; roughly 89% were seen once. This TCR was sampled from an adult in good health. The source was peripheral blood, collected on day 0 of AZD1222 vaccination. This rearrangement joins TRBV4-1 to TRBJ1-4; D not resolved. Written as DNA, the CDR3 is TGCGCCAGCAGCCAAGAAAACCTCCGAGATGAAAAACTGTTTTTT. Its protein product is CASSQENLRDEKLFF.